The 2 T cell receptor beta chains listed next were all sequenced from one sample in a study of cytotoxic CD8 clonotypes in ibrutinib-treated CLL. The method was immunoSEQ multiplex PCR; TCRdb's version includes in-frame clones alone and lacks a portion of them. The sample consists of around 140,000 clones, roughly 80% of them appearing once. The source material was PBMCs, sampled after 12 months of ibrutinib treatment. The origin of the receptors is a human donor with chronic lymphocytic leukemia.

In nucleotides, the CDR3 is TGTGCCAGCAGCGTCCACCCCGTCGTCACGCGGGAGGAATTGGATGAGCAGTTCTTC. Its protein product is CASSVHPVVTREELDEQFF. This sequence joins TRBV9 and TRBJ2-1, with 8 bases matching TRBD2. Losses at the gene ends were 2 bases for V and 8 bases for J; bases not matched to a gene: 21. This CDR3 has 19 amino acids. Germline CDR1 reads SGDLS; CDR2 reads YYNGEE.

The sample holds one count of this clone. The genes are TRBV7-2 and TRBJ2-7; possible D gene TRBD2, 6 bases. V was cut by 3 bases and J by 6 bases, with 12 bases left in between. CDR3 length: 13 residues. Looked up from germline, CDR1 is SGHTA and CDR2 is FQGNSA. CDR3 in amino acids: CASSLGLRGEQYF. The DNA for the CDR3 is TGTGCCAGCAGCTTGGGGCTGCGGGGCGAGCAGTACTTC.